A selection of T cell receptor beta chains follows, all from one sample in a study of CD8 T cells in Susac syndrome. TCRdb recomputed calls from the immunoSEQ multiplex PCR reads with MiXCR, one row per CDR3 protein. This table holds about 94,000 distinct CDR3 sequences, 85% to 95% found once. The sample comprised CD4+ T cells from PBMCs. The receptors here all came from a human donor with Susac syndrome. CDR3s include the opening cysteine and the closing phenylalanine or tryptophan. A D gene is named only where the DNA matches it firmly. Not all rows give a size; the values are once, few, many and, for expanded clones, a class.

v_gene: TRBV6-5; j_gene: TRBJ2-7; abundance: .; d_gene: TRBD1; CDR3aa: CASGRGYEQYF; CDR3nt: TGTGCCAGCGGCAGGGGGTACGAGCAGTACTTC
v_gene: TRBV6-5; j_gene: TRBJ1-1; abundance: .; d_gene: .; CDR3aa: CASSYVGEREAFF; CDR3nt: TGTGCCAGCAGTTACGTGGGGGAAAGGGAAGCTTTCTTT
v_gene: TRBV11-2; j_gene: TRBJ2-3; abundance: .; d_gene: TRBD2; CDR3aa: CASSLDPGGRTDTQYF; CDR3nt: TGTGCCAGCAGCTTAGATCCGGGGGGTAGAACAGATACGCAGTATTTT
v_gene: TRBV25-1; j_gene: TRBJ1-5; abundance: .; d_gene: .; CDR3aa: CASSDAGTYNQPQHF; CDR3nt: TGTGCCAGCAGTGACGCTGGGACTTACAATCAGCCCCAGCATTTT
v_gene: TRBV7-8; j_gene: TRBJ2-3; abundance: .; d_gene: .; CDR3aa: CASSFQGQSSTDTQYF; CDR3nt: TGTGCCAGCAGCTTCCAGGGGCAGAGCAGCACAGATACGCAGTATTTT
v_gene: TRBV29-1; j_gene: TRBJ2-1; abundance: .; d_gene: TRBD2; CDR3aa: CSVAAGVLVNEQFF; CDR3nt: TGCAGCGTTGCCGCGGGGGTCCTAGTCAATGAGCAGTTCTTC
v_gene: TRBV6-5; j_gene: TRBJ2-2; abundance: .; d_gene: .; CDR3aa: CASRTSGGELFF; CDR3nt: TGTGCCAGCAGAACTTCAGGCGGGGAGCTGTTTTTT
v_gene: TRBV2; j_gene: TRBJ2-7; abundance: .; d_gene: TRBD1; CDR3aa: CASSERTGPYEQYF; CDR3nt: TGTGCCAGCAGTGAAAGGACAGGGCCTTACGAGCAGTACTTC
v_gene: TRBV20-1; j_gene: TRBJ1-1; abundance: .; d_gene: TRBD1; CDR3aa: CSASQQGARNTEAFF; CDR3nt: TGCAGTGCTAGTCAACAGGGGGCGAGGAACACTGAAGCTTTCTTT
v_gene: TRBV20-1; j_gene: TRBJ2-5; abundance: .; d_gene: TRBD2; CDR3aa: CSARVAGGHETQYF; CDR3nt: TGCAGTGCTAGGGTAGCGGGGGGGCACGAGACCCAGTACTTC
v_gene: TRBV7-2; j_gene: TRBJ2-7; abundance: .; d_gene: TRBD2; CDR3aa: CASSSDLAGGPEQYF; CDR3nt: TGTGCCAGCAGCTCCGACTTAGCGGGGGGGCCCGAGCAGTACTTC
v_gene: TRBV5-4; j_gene: TRBJ2-3; abundance: .; d_gene: .; CDR3aa: CASSYPDSADTQYF; CDR3nt: TGTGCCAGCAGCTACCCGGACAGCGCGGATACGCAGTATTTT
v_gene: TRBV20-1; j_gene: TRBJ2-1; abundance: .; d_gene: .; CDR3aa: CSAREFRGGMNNEQFF; CDR3nt: TGCAGTGCTAGAGAGTTCAGGGGCGGAATGAACAATGAGCAGTTCTTC
v_gene: TRBV11-2; j_gene: TRBJ1-2; abundance: .; d_gene: .; CDR3aa: CASSTTGFYGYTF; CDR3nt: TGTGCCAGCAGCACCACAGGGTTCTATGGCTACACCTTC
v_gene: TRBV19; j_gene: TRBJ1-1; abundance: .; d_gene: .; CDR3aa: CASSIRVSMNTEAFF; CDR3nt: TGTGCCAGTAGTATCAGGGTATCCATGAACACTGAAGCTTTCTTT
v_gene: TRBV12-3/TRBV12-4; j_gene: TRBJ1-6; abundance: .; d_gene: .; CDR3aa: CASSRDWAANSPLHF; CDR3nt: TGTGCCAGCAGTCGCGACTGGGCTGCAAATTCACCCCTCCACTTT
v_gene: TRBV20-1; j_gene: TRBJ2-5; abundance: .; d_gene: .; CDR3aa: CSAQPGSETQYF; CDR3nt: TGCAGTGCTCAGCCGGGGTCAGAGACCCAGTACTTC
v_gene: TRBV7-8; j_gene: TRBJ1-5; abundance: .; d_gene: .; CDR3aa: CASSTLGEPQHF; CDR3nt: TGTGCCAGCAGCACCCTCGGGGAGCCCCAGCATTTT
v_gene: TRBV27; j_gene: TRBJ2-3; abundance: .; d_gene: .; CDR3aa: CASSTALRSTDTQYF; CDR3nt: TGTGCCAGCAGTACCGCCCTACGTAGCACAGATACGCAGTATTTT
v_gene: TRBV5-1; j_gene: TRBJ2-3; abundance: .; d_gene: .; CDR3aa: CASRGADTQYF; CDR3nt: TGCGCCAGCAGGGGCGCAGATACGCAGTATTTT
v_gene: TRBV27; j_gene: TRBJ1-5; abundance: .; d_gene: TRBD1; CDR3aa: CASSPGRGNQPQHF; CDR3nt: TGTGCCAGCAGTCCGGGCAGGGGGAATCAGCCCCAGCATTTT
v_gene: TRBV5-1; j_gene: TRBJ2-5; abundance: .; d_gene: TRBD2; CDR3aa: CASSQGLAGGQETQYF; CDR3nt: TGCGCCAGCAGCCAGGGACTAGCGGGTGGCCAGGAGACCCAGTACTTC
v_gene: TRBV6-2/TRBV6-3; j_gene: TRBJ1-5; abundance: .; d_gene: .; CDR3aa: CASSYRGAILNQPQHF; CDR3nt: TGTGCCAGCAGTTACAGGGGCGCGATTCTCAATCAGCCCCAGCATTTT
v_gene: TRBV5-1; j_gene: TRBJ2-7; abundance: .; d_gene: TRBD1; CDR3aa: CASRQRTGDERNEQYF; CDR3nt: TGCGCCAGCAGACAACGTACAGGGGATGAAAGGAACGAGCAGTACTTC
v_gene: TRBV29-1; j_gene: TRBJ2-1; abundance: .; d_gene: .; CDR3aa: CSVDGALSSYNEQFF; CDR3nt: TGCAGCGTTGACGGGGCCCTGAGCTCCTACAATGAGCAGTTCTTC
v_gene: TRBV28; j_gene: TRBJ1-2; abundance: .; d_gene: .; CDR3aa: CASSLIGGYGYTF; CDR3nt: TGTGCCAGCAGTTTAATCGGGGGCTATGGCTACACCTTC
v_gene: TRBV9; j_gene: TRBJ2-1; abundance: .; d_gene: TRBD1; CDR3aa: CASSADRVTNEQFF; CDR3nt: TGTGCCAGCAGCGCCGACAGGGTCACCAATGAGCAGTTCTTC
v_gene: TRBV28; j_gene: TRBJ1-2; abundance: .; d_gene: .; CDR3aa: CASSSRGADLTYGYTF; CDR3nt: TGTGCCAGCAGTTCCCGAGGGGCAGACCTTACCTATGGCTACACCTTC
v_gene: TRBV7-2; j_gene: TRBJ2-6; abundance: once; d_gene: .; CDR3aa: CASSPPTGSGANVLTF; CDR3nt: TGTGCCAGCAGCCCCCCTACAGGCTCTGGGGCCAACGTCCTGACTTTC
v_gene: TRBV29-1; j_gene: TRBJ2-7; abundance: .; d_gene: .; CDR3aa: CSVVTGAYEQYF; CDR3nt: TGCAGCGTGGTGACAGGCGCCTACGAGCAGTACTTC
v_gene: TRBV29-1; j_gene: TRBJ2-1; abundance: .; d_gene: .; CDR3aa: CSVGQVEQFF; CDR3nt: TGCAGCGTTGGCCAGGTTGAGCAGTTCTTC
v_gene: TRBV5-1; j_gene: TRBJ2-2; abundance: .; d_gene: .; CDR3aa: CASCRRVGDAGELFF; CDR3nt: TGCGCCAGCTGTAGGCGGGTTGGCGACGCCGGGGAGCTGTTTTTT
v_gene: TRBV6-1; j_gene: TRBJ1-1; abundance: .; d_gene: .; CDR3aa: CAVWLTEAFF; CDR3nt: TGTGCCGTGTGGCTCACTGAAGCTTTCTTT
v_gene: TRBV29-1; j_gene: TRBJ2-3; abundance: .; d_gene: .; CDR3aa: CSVPSHRPRTDTQYF; CDR3nt: TGCAGCGTTCCAAGCCACAGGCCACGCACAGATACGCAGTATTTT
v_gene: TRBV30; j_gene: TRBJ2-2; abundance: .; d_gene: .; CDR3aa: CAFSGSLIDTGELFF; CDR3nt: TGTGCCTTTTCCGGCAGCCTGATAGACACCGGGGAGCTGTTTTTT
v_gene: TRBV7-9; j_gene: TRBJ2-7; abundance: .; d_gene: .; CDR3aa: CASSLAGGQVEQYF; CDR3nt: TGTGCCAGCAGCTTAGCGGGGGGGCAGGTCGAGCAGTACTTC
v_gene: TRBV29-1; j_gene: TRBJ2-1; abundance: .; d_gene: TRBD1; CDR3aa: CSFRPTGNEQFF; CDR3nt: TGCAGCTTCCGACCGACAGGGAATGAGCAGTTCTTC
v_gene: TRBV11-2; j_gene: TRBJ2-3; abundance: once; d_gene: .; CDR3aa: CASSLIGGGTDTQYF; CDR3nt: TGTGCCAGCAGTTTGATAGGGGGGGGTACAGATACGCAGTATTTT
v_gene: TRBV6-5; j_gene: TRBJ2-5; abundance: .; d_gene: TRBD2; CDR3aa: CASRGLAGLQETQYF; CDR3nt: TGTGCCAGCAGGGGACTAGCGGGGCTCCAAGAGACCCAGTACTTC